This T cell receptor (beta chain) was found in a study of blood T cell repertoires in COVID-19. Profiled with immunoSEQ multiplex PCR; TCRdb holds only in-frame clones, not every one. This sample carries roughly 53,000 clones, about 77% of them seen once, and the ten largest clones take around 43%. This clone was found once. The CDR3 loop spans 15 amino acids. Germline lookup yields CDR1 SGHAT and CDR2 FQNNGV. V gave up 3 bases and J gave up 5 bases, with 16 bases separating them. The rearrangement joins TRBV11-2 to TRBJ1-1, with a tentative D call TRBD1 (5 bases). The source material was peripheral blood. This receptor was identified in a man in his sixties or seventies with active or convalescent COVID-19. CDR3 amino acids: CASSLGRGGGTEAFF. In DNA form, the CDR3 reads TGTGCCAGCAGCTTGGGGAGGGGCGGTGGGACTGAAGCTTTCTTT.